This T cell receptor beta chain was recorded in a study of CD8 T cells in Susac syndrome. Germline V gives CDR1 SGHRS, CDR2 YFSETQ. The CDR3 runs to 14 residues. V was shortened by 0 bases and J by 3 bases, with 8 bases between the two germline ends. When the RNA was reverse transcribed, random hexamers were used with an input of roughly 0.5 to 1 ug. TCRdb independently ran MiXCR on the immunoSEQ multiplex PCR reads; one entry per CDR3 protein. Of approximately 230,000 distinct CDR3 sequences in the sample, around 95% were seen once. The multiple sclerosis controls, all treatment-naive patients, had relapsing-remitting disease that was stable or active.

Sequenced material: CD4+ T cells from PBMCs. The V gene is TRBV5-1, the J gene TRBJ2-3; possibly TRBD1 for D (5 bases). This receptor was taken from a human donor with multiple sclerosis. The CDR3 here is CASSLGTQTDTQYF. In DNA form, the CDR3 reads TGCGCCAGCAGCTTGGGGACACAGACAGATACGCAGTATTTT.